This T cell receptor beta chain is from a study of identical twins (dated by TCRdb to the mid-2010s). Concerning the study at large: TCR alpha and beta repertoires from monozygotic twins, unrelated adults of various ages and cord blood were deep-sequenced to test whether fetal clonotypes persist. Replicate twin experiments were performed at different times using different library preparation protocols to rule out contamination. Summary of the overall study and its limitations: Out-of-frame TCR alpha sharing in monozygotic twins was systematically underestimated by recombination models, whereas sharing between unrelated individuals was in agreement with the recombination models. Because the same donors could not be followed over many years, conclusions were based on cross-sectional statistical analysis. Abundant cord blood beta clonotypes carried fewer insertions; young adult naive repertoires showed a weaker similar trend, while memory repertoires showed none. A weaker excess of twin sharing was found in beta out-of-frame sequences because the signal-to-noise ratio was lowered by fewer shared sequences. Compared with coincidental sharing between unrelated individuals, out-of-frame TCR alpha sequences shared between twins had an excess of sequences with low generation probability. Invariant T cells such as MAIT and iNKT could partly confound zero-insertion analyses, although diverse VJ usage argued against such confounding for most clonotypes.

The CDR3 starts with the cysteine, ends with the phenylalanine, and has 15 residues. The kept DNA is CDR3 alone, 45 bases in frame from the first base. V loses 0 bases, J loses 5 bases, and the germline ends lie 12 bases apart. CDR1 and CDR2, per the germline V gene, are MNHEY and SVGEGT. To note about this clonotype: What this receptor recognizes is not known. The sample holds no much larger clone one base away, and base qualities are not on file.

All donors were healthy Caucasians. Three unrelated non-twin adults were additionally sequenced: a male aged 18 to 29, a male aged 50 to 59 and a female aged 50 to 59. Miltenyi CD45RO+ enrichment and human naive T-cell isolation kits were used to isolate memory (CD45RO+) and naive T cells from PBMC. The receptor library was made with 5' RACE. Sequencing took place on an Illumina HiSeq 2000. A universal primer binding site was introduced by template switching, and a unique molecular identifier was present in the final cDNA, enabling accurate counting of TCR cDNA molecules. Specific primers in the conserved constant-segment region were used to synthesize first-strand cDNA for the TCR alpha and beta chains. To control for contamination, every cDNA library was double barcoded, receiving both a SMART-Mk sample barcode and Illumina barcodes. TruSeq adapter sequences and Illumina sample barcodes were added in two successive PCR steps. The Illumina HiSeq platform was used with custom primers to sequence TCR alpha and beta cDNA libraries. The original methods were these. Raw reads were processed with MiGEC to extract unique molecular identifiers, and MiXCR was used to determine CDR3 positions. Recombination models were inferred per individual with the repgenHMM and IGoR tools using an EM algorithm. The analysis of shared clonotypes was done with the tcR package in R, with sharing normalized by the product of cloneset sizes. Out-of-frame nonproductive sequences were analyzed to study raw recombination free of thymic and clonal selection effects. Through fastp at Q25 and MiXCR, TCRdb rebuilt clones from the public reads, retaining in-frame beta chains. CDR3 protein sequences are deduplicated, and each keeps its most common genes and DNA. TCRdb's processing, not the authors' own work, is the source of the V and J calls. The table for this sample lists hundreds of thousands of distinct CDR3 sequences; roughly 6% of them were counted only once. The top ten clones comprise 1.5% to 2% of the sample.

This sequence uses TRBV6-2 or TRBV6-3 and TRBJ2-3, with an unclear D gene assignment. The origin of this receptor is a man between 18 and 35 years old in good health. The sample taken for sequencing was naive T cells sorted from blood. The meaning of the sample's cell subset or site label: cells isolated with a human naive T-cell isolation kit. The CDR3 reads as follows: CASSYSGPGGDTQYF. The DNA reads TGTGCCAGCAGTTACTCAGGACCCGGCGGAGATACGCAGTATTTT.